This T cell receptor (beta chain) came from a study of T-cell memory formation after mild COVID-19. Study overall: Clusters were largely donor specific.

The study's findings and limits: Among contracting clones, CD4+ were mainly CM/EM and CD8+ enriched in EMRA. Day 15 to 85 contracting clones showed balanced CD4/CD8; day 15 to 37 expanders favored CD4+.

CDR3 length: 14 residues. Germline lookup yields CDR1 MNHEY and CDR2 SVGAGI. The V end lost 6 bases, the J end lost 0 bases, and 10 bases lay between the germline ends. This clonotype occurred a few times. Antigen unknown. The authors produced TCR alpha and TCR beta cDNA libraries with sample barcodes and UMIs by 5'RACE using constant-segment primers. TCRdb itself ran the 5' RACE reads through MiXCR, one entry per CDR3 protein. The sample has tens of thousands of distinct CDR3 sequences, 16% seen once; the top ten hold 25% to 35%. This TCR derives from an adult woman who had mild COVID-19 (a few samples of this study predate the infection). Cell type and time point are not known. This sequence joins TRBV6-5 and TRBJ2-3; D unclear. Sequencing input: PBMCs or a T cell subset sorted from them (not recorded which). The CDR3 DNA reads TGTGCCAGCAGCCCTTTCCTTAGCACAGATACGCAGTATTTT. It yields the protein CASSPFLSTDTQYF.